The 27 T cell receptor beta chains below were found in one sample sequenced in a study of multiple sclerosis patients with progressive multifocal leukoencephalopathy. Libraries were prepared by immunoSEQ multiplex PCR; TCRdb keeps only in-frame clonotypes and omits some of them. In the table there are about 32,000 clones, about 91% of which are singletons. Time point: before natalizumab initiation. Material for sequencing was PBMCs. Source of these receptors: a man younger than 45 with multiple sclerosis.

The chain recombines TRBV18 with TRBJ2-7; D call uncertain. Trimming removed 1 base from V and 2 bases from J, with 12 bases in between. Germline CDR1 KGHSH, CDR2 LQKENI. The CDR3 is made up of 15 amino acids. CDR3 nucleotides: TGTGCCAGCTCACCACGAACAAGCCAAACCTACGAGCAGTACTTC. Its translation is CASSPRTSQTYEQYF.

V is TRBV4-1 and J is TRBJ2-7; D is unclear. The V gene's germline CDR1 is MGHRA and CDR2 YSYEKL. This CDR3 spans 13 amino acids. Between the trimmed V and J ends, which lost 0 bases and 6 bases, there was a span of 9 bases. This CDR3 is CASSQDSWVEQYF. The DNA of the CDR3 is TGCGCCAGCAGCCAAGATAGCTGGGTCGAGCAGTACTTC.

The chain combines TRBV4-3 with TRBJ2-2, with 8 bases matching TRBD2. Trimming took 0 bases from V and 0 from J; bases not matched to a gene: 0. CDR3 length: 16 amino acids. Germline V gene lookup returns CDR1 LGHNA and CDR2 YSLEER. The CDR3 sequence: CASSQDSGANTGELFF. The CDR3 region has the DNA TGCGCCAGCAGCCAAGATAGCGGGGCGAACACCGGGGAGCTGTTTTTT.

The V gene is TRBV6-6, the J gene TRBJ2-3, with a tentative D call TRBD1 (6 bases). CDR1 MNHNY and CDR2 SVGAGI come from the germline V gene (reference sequence). Trimming took off 7 bases at V and 1 base at J, with 15 bases between the two ends. The CDR3 loop spans 15 amino acids. The CDR3 DNA reads TGTGCCAGCACCTACCGGACAGCAGGCACAGATACGCAGTATTTT. Its translation: CASTYRTAGTDTQYF.

The CDR3 nucleotides are TGTGCCAGTAGTGTTCTCGGGGGGGAAGAGACCCAGTACTTC. Translating it yields CASSVLGGEETQYF. The V gene is TRBV19, the J gene TRBJ2-5; 8 positions agree with TRBD2. This CDR3 spans 14 amino acids. Germline assignment: CDR1 LNHDA and CDR2 SQIVND (reference sequence). V dropped 5 bases and J dropped 3; count of bases not matched to a gene: 5.

The rearrangement uses TRBV7-2 and TRBJ2-3; a possible D gene is TRBD2 (5 bases). V was cut by 5 bases and J by 0 bases, with 18 bases left in between. Germline V gene data show CDR1 as SGHTA and CDR2 as FQGNSA. The CDR3 is made up of 17 amino acids. For the CDR3, the DNA is TGTGCCAGCAGCGCGTTCCGACCCAGGACTAGCACAGATACGCAGTATTTT. Protein sequence: CASSAFRPRTSTDTQYF.

A single count supports this clone. This sequence joins TRBV27 and TRBJ1-1; the match to TRBD1 covers 7 bases. V shed 1 base and J 0 bases; nucleotides not matched to a gene: 5. Germline V lookup: CDR1 MNHEY, CDR2 SMNVEV (reference sequence). The CDR3 totals 16 residues. Here the CDR3 reads CASSLYYGTVNTEAFF. CDR3 bases: TGTGCCAGCAGTTTATACTACGGGACAGTGAACACTGAAGCTTTCTTT.

CDR3: CTSSQDARPSSYNEQFF. The CDR3, as DNA: TGCACCAGCAGCCAAGATGCTCGCCCCAGCTCCTACAATGAGCAGTTCTTC. The V gene is TRBV1, the J gene TRBJ2-1; the D call in the table, TRBD1, was not verified against the DNA. TRBV1 is a pseudogene locus. This CDR3 has 17 amino acids.

The chain links TRBV7-2 to TRBJ2-4; D remains ambiguous. The V end was cut by 5 bases, the J end by 0 bases, with 23 bases between. CDR3 size: 19 residues. CDR1 and CDR2 from the germline V gene are SGHTA and FQGNSA. The CDR3 DNA follows: TGTGCCAGCAGCCCAGCAGGTCGATCAAACCCTCTAGCCAAAAACATTCAGTACTTC. The encoded protein is CASSPAGRSNPLAKNIQYF. Looking up the rest from reference TRBV7-2 and TRBJ2-4 gives the full variable domain: GAGVSQSPSNKVTEKGKDVELRCDPISGHTALYWYRQSLGQGLEFLIYFQGNSAPDKSGLPSDRFSAERTGGSVSTLTIQRTQQEDSAVYLCASSPAGRSNPLAKNIQYFGAGTRLSVL.

The chain recombines TRBV5-4 with TRBJ2-2, with TRBD1 identical over 9 bases. Trimming took 0 bases from V and 7 from J; bases not matched to a gene: 4. Germline-derived CDR1 and CDR2 are SGHNT and YYREEE (reference sequence). This CDR3 contains 15 residues. The CDR3 region is CASSLGQGVGGELFF. In DNA form, the CDR3 reads TGTGCCAGCAGCTTGGGACAGGGGGTAGGCGGGGAGCTGTTTTTT. Complete variable domain (other parts from reference TRBV5-4 and TRBJ2-2): ETGVTQSPTHLIKTRGQQVTLRCSSQSGHNTVSWYQQALGQGPQFIFQYYREEENGRGNFPPRFSGLQFPNYSSELNVNALELDDSALYLCASSLGQGVGGELFFGEGSRLTVL.

The V and J genes are TRBV2 and TRBJ2-2, with D hard to call. Trimming took off 5 bases at V and 1 base at J, with 8 bases between the two ends. The V gene's germline CDR1 is SNHLY and CDR2 FYNNEI. CDR3 length: 14 amino acids. For the CDR3, the DNA is TGTGCCAGCAGTAACCCTGGGAACACCGGGGAGCTGTTTTTT. It codes for CASSNPGNTGELFF.

The V call is TRBV4-2, the J call TRBJ2-7; 13 positions agree with TRBD2. Germline CDR1 reads LGHNA; CDR2 reads YNFKEQ. CDR3 size: 17 residues. V lost 3 bases and J lost 2; bases outside the gene matches: 7. The CDR3 sequence is CASSHRLAGGGTYEQYF. In DNA, the CDR3 is TGTGCCAGCAGCCATAGACTAGCGGGAGGTGGGACCTACGAGCAGTACTTC.

J is TRBJ2-7 and V is TRBV5-6; D perhaps matches TRBD1 (6 bases). CDR1 is SGHDT and CDR2 is YYEEEE in the germline V gene. This CDR3 region has 16 residues. V was shortened by 2 bases and J by 3 bases, with 18 bases between the two germline ends. The CDR3 protein is CASSFRSARGYYEQYF. CDR3 in DNA: TGTGCCAGCAGCTTTCGAAGTGCCAGGGGTTACTACGAGCAGTACTTC.

The V gene is TRBV7-2, the J gene TRBJ1-1; D remains unclear. Looked up from germline, CDR1 is SGHTA and CDR2 is FQGNSA. Trimming pared 8 bases from V and 5 bases from J, leaving 9 bases between. This CDR3 is 11 amino acids long. CDR3 DNA sequence: TGTGCCAGCGGTGGAGGGACTGAAGCTTTCTTT. It translates to CASGGGTEAFF.

The chain is built from TRBV4-1 and TRBJ2-2, with 16 bases lining up with TRBD2. After removal of 0 bases from V and 4 bases from J, the junction contained 2 bases not matched to a gene. The CDR3 runs 18 residues. The germline CDR1 and CDR2 sequences are MGHRA and YSYEKL. The chain's CDR3 is CASSQEGLAGGRTGELFF. CDR3 sequence (DNA): TGCGCCAGCAGCCAAGAGGGACTAGCGGGAGGGCGCACCGGGGAGCTGTTTTTT.

The gene calls are TRBV6-4 and TRBJ2-6, with D perhaps matching TRBD1 (6 bases). The CDR3 loop spans 15 amino acids. With 6 bases removed from V and 0 bases from J, the gap between germline ends came to 9 bases. Germline V gene data show CDR1 as MRHNA and CDR2 as SNTAGT. The CDR3 reads CASREDSSGANVLTF. DNA for the CDR3: TGTGCCAGCAGAGAGGACAGCTCTGGGGCCAACGTCCTGACTTTC.

V and J are TRBV29-1 and TRBJ2-7; D is uncertain. The V and J ends lost 4 bases and 3 bases respectively, with 7 bases between them. This CDR3 spans 11 amino acids. CDR1 is SQVTM and CDR2 is ANQGSEA in the germline V gene. CDR3 DNA: TGCAGCGTTGGCCTGAACTACGAGCAGTACTTC. It yields the protein CSVGLNYEQYF.

The chain has TRBV29-1 and TRBJ2-3; 11 bases are a match to TRBD1. Germline trimming cut 6 bases from V and 6 bases from J; bases unmatched to any gene: 5. Germline-derived CDR1 and CDR2 are SQVTM and ANQGSEA. The CDR3 runs to 13 residues. DNA for the CDR3: TGCAGCGTGGACAGGGGGCGCCTGGATACGCAGTATTTT. The encoded protein is CSVDRGRLDTQYF.

V is TRBV29-1 and J is TRBJ2-1; TRBD1 might be the D (5 bases). Trimming took 3 bases from V and 0 from J, leaving 15 bases between them. The germline V gene encodes CDR1 SQVTM and CDR2 ANQGSEA. The CDR3 consists of 16 residues. The DNA of the CDR3 is TGCAGCGTTGAGGGCAGGCAGGGCCTCTCCTACAATGAGCAGTTCTTC. Translating gives CSVEGRQGLSYNEQFF.

Notes on this clone: One end of the junction is discordant with germline, which a read error may explain. The V and J genes are TRBV6-1 and TRBJ2-7; 11 bases agree with TRBD2. Per the germline V gene, CDR1 is MNHNS and CDR2 is SASEGT. The CDR3 consists of 15 residues. This CDR3 is CASTRTSGPSYERYF. The CDR3 nucleotides are TGTGCCAGCACACGGACTAGCGGGCCCTCCTACGAGCGGTACTTC.

The chain combines TRBV18 with TRBJ1-4, with unresolved D. Germline CDR1 is KGHSH and CDR2 is LQKENI. CDR3 length: 13 amino acids. V lost 4 bases, J lost 8 bases, and 11 bases lay in between. The CDR3: CASSRSRSEKLFF. CDR3 sequence (DNA): TGTGCCAGCTCACGGAGTAGGTCCGAAAAACTGTTTTTT.

The rearrangement uses TRBV6-6 and TRBJ1-1, with a tentative D call TRBD1 (6 bases). Between the trimmed V and J ends, which lost 3 bases and 5 bases, there was a span of 13 bases. Germline lookup yields CDR1 MNHNY and CDR2 SVGAGI (reference sequence). The CDR3 length is 14 residues. CDR3 DNA: TGTGCCAGCAGTTATATCGCGGACAGTACTGAAGCTTTCTTT. The encoded protein is CASSYIADSTEAFF.

V is TRBV7-9 and J is TRBJ2-7; D may be TRBD2 (5 bases). The V gene's germline CDR1 is SEHNR and CDR2 FQNEAQ (reference sequence). This CDR3 spans 12 amino acids. Trimming pared 8 bases from V and 5 bases from J, leaving 13 bases between. The chain's CDR3 is CASAGVANEQYV. CDR3 DNA sequence: TGTGCCAGCGCCGGGGTAGCCAACGAGCAGTACGTC.

This rearrangement joins TRBV5-1 to TRBJ2-2, with D possibly being TRBD1 or TRBD2 (5 bases each). The CDR3 extends over 15 amino acids. Per germline, CDR1 SGHRS and CDR2 YFSETQ. The V end lost 0 bases, the J end lost 5 bases, and 11 bases lay between the germline ends. CDR3 nucleotides: TGCGCCAGCAGCTTGGCTGGGGGATGGACCGGGGAGCTGTTTTTT. Protein sequence: CASSLAGGWTGELFF.

This chain joins TRBV4-1 and TRBJ1-5; 7 nucleotides agree with TRBD1. The trim removed 1 base at V and 0 bases at J, leaving 3 bases unmatched. Germline CDR1 reads MGHRA; CDR2 reads YSYEKL. The CDR3 runs to 16 residues. The CDR3 protein is CASSQGQGGSNQPQHF. In DNA, the CDR3 is TGCGCCAGCAGCCAAGGCCAGGGGGGTAGCAATCAGCCCCAGCATTTT.

The genes are TRBV6-1 and TRBJ2-1; D tentatively fits TRBD1 or TRBD2 (5 bases each). Germline CDR1 is MNHNS and CDR2 is SASEGT. Trimming took 8 bases from V and 8 from J, leaving 10 bases between them. The CDR3 runs to 11 residues. This chain's CDR3 is CASRGEYEQFF. As DNA, the CDR3 is TGTGCCAGCCGAGGGGAGTATGAGCAGTTCTTC.

The V call is TRBV5-1, the J call TRBJ2-7; 8 bases are a match to TRBD2. The germline V gene encodes CDR1 SGHRS and CDR2 YFSETQ. With 3 bases clipped from V and 3 bases from J, the junction kept 11 bases outside the gene matches. The CDR3 runs 16 residues. The DNA of the CDR3 is TGCGCCAGCAGCTCCTTGGGGAGCGGGAGTGTCTACGAGCAGTACTTC. It encodes CASSSLGSGSVYEQYF.